The present entry profiles one T cell receptor beta chain with its context. Antigen: not known. Unique molecular identifiers featured in each of the TCR beta cDNA libraries. MiXCR, run by TCRdb on the PCR reads, gives a single entry per CDR3 protein. The table has hundreds of thousands of distinct CDR3 sequences, about 27% seen once. The CDR3 has 15 amino acids. CDR1 is DFQATT and CDR2 is SNEGSKA in the germline V gene (reference sequence). The germline V and J ends were trimmed by 0 bases and 11 bases, with 20 bases remaining between them. The entry originates in a study of post-analysis software for immune sequencing data. Broader study findings: Controls had lower frequencies than patients of a few TRBV segments, which included TRBV5-6, TRBV5-1 and TRBV20-1. When compared against controls, multiple sclerosis patients showed significantly lower normalized Chao1 diversity.

The chain recombines TRBV20-1 with TRBJ1-5; possibly TRBD1 for D (6 bases). Specimen: blood. The clonotype originates from a girl aged 5 to 17 with multiple sclerosis. CDR3 in DNA: TGCAGTGCTAGAGATCGCCGGAAGGGGGTTGAGGCCCAGCATTTT. It codes for CSARDRRKGVEAQHF.